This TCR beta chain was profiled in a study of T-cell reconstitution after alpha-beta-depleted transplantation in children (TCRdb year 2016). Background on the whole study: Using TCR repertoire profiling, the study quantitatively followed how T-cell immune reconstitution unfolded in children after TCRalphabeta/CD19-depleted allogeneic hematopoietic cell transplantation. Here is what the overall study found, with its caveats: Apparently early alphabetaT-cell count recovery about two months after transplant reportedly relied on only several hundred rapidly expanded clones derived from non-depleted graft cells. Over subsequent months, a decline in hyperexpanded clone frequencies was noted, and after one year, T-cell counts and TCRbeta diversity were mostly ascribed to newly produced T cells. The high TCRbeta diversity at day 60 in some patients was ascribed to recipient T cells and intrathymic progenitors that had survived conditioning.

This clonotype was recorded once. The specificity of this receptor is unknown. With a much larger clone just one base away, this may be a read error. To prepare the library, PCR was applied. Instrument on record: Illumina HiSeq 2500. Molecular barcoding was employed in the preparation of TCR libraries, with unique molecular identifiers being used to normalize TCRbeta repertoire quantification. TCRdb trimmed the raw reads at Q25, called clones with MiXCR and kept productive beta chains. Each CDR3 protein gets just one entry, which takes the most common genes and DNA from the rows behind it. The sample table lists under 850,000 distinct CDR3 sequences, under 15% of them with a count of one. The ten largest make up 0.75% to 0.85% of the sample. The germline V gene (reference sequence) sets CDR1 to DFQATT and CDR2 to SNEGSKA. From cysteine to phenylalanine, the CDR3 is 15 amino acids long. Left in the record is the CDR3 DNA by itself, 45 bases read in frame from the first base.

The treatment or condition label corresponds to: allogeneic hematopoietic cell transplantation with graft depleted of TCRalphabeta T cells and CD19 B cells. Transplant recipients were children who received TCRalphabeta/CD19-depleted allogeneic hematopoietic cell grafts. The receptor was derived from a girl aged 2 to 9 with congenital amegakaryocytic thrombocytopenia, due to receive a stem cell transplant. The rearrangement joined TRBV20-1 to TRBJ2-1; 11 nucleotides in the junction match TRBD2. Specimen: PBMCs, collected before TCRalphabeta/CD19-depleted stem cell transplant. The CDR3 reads CSAINSGRAYNEQSF. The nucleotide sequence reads TGCAGTGCTATCAATAGCGGGAGGGCCTACAATGAGCAGTCCTTC.